This T cell receptor beta chain was sequenced for a study of shared T cell receptors in the human thymus. TCRdb's table, derived via immunoSEQ multiplex PCR, lists solely in-frame clones and lacks some. The sample lists over 650,000 clones; about 90% were seen once. CDR1 SNHLY and CDR2 FYNNEI come from the germline V gene. This CDR3 region has 15 residues. These data also featured in a second study, about human thymus T cells. That publication notes: Donors were healthy Finnish infants having corrective surgery for congenital heart defects. Resections were taken during corrective heart surgery, and the thymus tissue came from these. The authors found apparently biased V and J gene usage in thymic and blood repertoires. Highly overlapping thymic repertoires in unrelated individuals were reported by related research.

Sequenced sample: thymocytes. The rearrangement links TRBV2 to TRBJ2-5, with a tentative D call TRBD2 (5 bases). The end of the DNA is better explained by TRBJ2-7, so the J call may be wrong. The TCR sequence derives from a boy younger than two with a congenital heart defect. CDR3 nucleotides: TGTGCCAGCAGTGAAAAGCGGCGGAGATCCTACGAGCAGTACTTC. It codes for CASSEKRRRSYEQYF.